The 29 T cell receptor beta chains below come from one sample, sequenced in a study of blood T cells in healthy people across ages. Combining a sample-barcoded 5' primer with a J-beta primer mix, a second PCR ran for 7 to 11 cycles. Using its own MiXCR run on the 5' RACE reads, TCRdb lists one record per CDR3 protein. The table lists some 1.4 million distinct CDR3 sequences, around two fifths of them singletons. Material: blood. The source is a woman aged 18 to 35 in good health.

The rearrangement joins TRBV20-1 to TRBJ2-3, with 9 bases fitting TRBD2. The CDR3 sequence is 14 residues long. CDR1 and CDR2 from the germline V gene are DFQATT and SNEGSKA (reference sequence). V gave up 5 bases and J gave up 4 bases; unmatched junction bases: 7. CDR3 protein: CSAGPTSGADTQYF. The CDR3 coding sequence is TGCAGTGCTGGACCGACTAGCGGCGCAGATACGCAGTATTTT.

As to this clonotype: A much larger clone lies a single base off, so this may be a read error. The rearrangement uses TRBV7-2 and TRBJ2-4; 8 bases match TRBD2. In germline, CDR1 is SGHTA, CDR2 FQGNSA. There are 17 residues in the CDR3. CDR3 in DNA: TGTGCCGGCAGCTTAAAACGGGAGGGCCGAGGCAAAAACATTCAGTACTTC. Its protein product is CAGSLKREGRGKNIQYF.

The chain joins TRBV9 to TRBJ1-4, with 8 nucleotides matching TRBD1. Germline V gene lookup returns CDR1 SGDLS and CDR2 YYNGEE. Unmatched junction bases numbered 5, after V lost 4 bases and J lost 3 bases. The CDR3 has 15 residues. The CDR3 loop is CASSPGGRANEKLFF. CDR3 bases: TGTGCCAGCAGCCCAGGGGGCCGGGCTAATGAAAAACTGTTTTTT. The complete variable domain, with remaining parts taken from reference TRBV9 and TRBJ1-4, reads DSGVTQTPKHLITATGQRVTLRCSPRSGDLSVYWYQQSLDQGLQFLIQYYNGEERAKGNILERFSAQQFPDLHSELNLSSLELGDSALYFCASSPGGRANEKLFFGSGTQLSVL.

This clonotype was detected a few times. This chain joins TRBV5-1 and TRBJ1-1; 8 nucleotides match TRBD1. The CDR3 has 13 amino acids. Unmatched junction bases numbered 3, after V lost 5 bases and J lost 3 bases. CDR1 and CDR2 from the germline V gene are SGHRS and YFSETQ. The CDR3 reads CASRTGEYTEAFF. CDR3 DNA sequence: TGCGCCAGCAGGACAGGGGAGTACACTGAAGCTTTCTTT.

J is TRBJ2-5 and V is TRBV20-1; 11 bases match TRBD2. The CDR3 sequence is 19 residues long. With 1 base clipped from V and 1 base from J, the junction kept 14 bases outside the gene matches. Germline loops: CDR1 DFQATT, CDR2 SNEGSKA (reference sequence). CDR3 bases: TGCAGTGCTAGAGGTGGACTAGCGGGCCTAGGCTCGGGCCAAGAGACCCAGTACTTC. Encoded protein: CSARGGLAGLGSGQETQYF.

V is TRBV6-2 or TRBV6-3 and J is TRBJ1-2; D remains unclear. The germline V gene encodes CDR1 MNHEY and CDR2 SVGEGT. This CDR3 contains 16 residues. V lost 4 bases, J lost 7 bases, and 22 bases lay in between. In DNA, the CDR3 is TGTGCCAGCAGTTCCCCCCGAACCCCTTTTCGGTCTGGCTACACCTTC. It yields the protein CASSSPRTPFRSGYTF.

This rearrangement joins TRBV7-9 to TRBJ2-1; TRBD2 matches at 8 bases. Germline CDR1 SEHNR, CDR2 FQNEAQ (reference sequence). With V trimmed by 5 bases and J by 13 bases, 19 bases remained unmatched. This CDR3 has 16 residues. In DNA form, the CDR3 reads TGTGCCAGCAGCACAACTAGCGGCGAGATCCAAGAGACCCAGTTCTTC. Protein product: CASSTTSGEIQETQFF. Combining the CDR3 with reference TRBV7-9 and TRBJ2-1 gives the whole variable domain DTGVSQNPRHKITKRGQNVTFRCDPISEHNRLYWYRQTLGQGPEFLTYFQNEAQLEKSRLLSDRFSAERPKGSFSTLEIQRTEQGDSAMYLCASSTTSGEIQETQFFGPGTRLTVL.

This clonotype has more than one count but fewer than ten. This chain connects TRBV12-3 or TRBV12-4 to TRBJ2-4; either TRBD1 or TRBD2 may supply D (5 bases each). Trimming stripped 7 bases from V and 6 bases from J, with 19 bases between. The CDR3 is 15 residues long. The DNA of the CDR3 is TGTGCCAGCACCCAGGGACCGATGAGGGGAAACATTCAGTACTTC. Translation gives CASTQGPMRGNIQYF.

A single count supports this clonotype. The rearrangement uses TRBV20-1 and TRBJ2-1, with 14 bases matching TRBD2. There are 15 residues in the CDR3. Trimming cost V 6 bases and J 8 bases; bases outside gene matches: 9. Germline V gene data show CDR1 as DFQATT and CDR2 as SNEGSKA (reference sequence). The CDR3 coding sequence is TGCAGTGCCAGGACCGGGACTAGCGGGAGTGATGAGCAGTTCTTC. Residues: CSARTGTSGSDEQFF.

This chain joins TRBV6-5 and TRBJ2-1; D is undetermined. CDR1 and CDR2 (germline): MNHEY, SVGAGI. The V end lost 2 bases, the J end lost 6 bases, and 14 bases lay between the germline ends. The CDR3 length is 15 residues. CDR3 DNA sequence: TGTGCCAGCAGTTACGCCCCGCCAAACCCCAATGAGCAGTTCTTC. Translated, it gives CASSYAPPNPNEQFF.

The chain employs TRBV10-3 and TRBJ2-5; 10 bases agree with TRBD2. V was clipped by 6 bases and J by 4 bases; unmatched bases: 11. This CDR3 region has 16 residues. Germline CDR1 ENHRY, CDR2 SYGVKD. For the CDR3, the DNA is TGTGCCATCAGGGTATCTGGGACTAGCGACGGAGAGACCCAGTACTTC. Residues: CAIRVSGTSDGETQYF.

This clonotype was seen a few times. The rearrangement uses TRBV29-1 and TRBJ2-3, with TRBD2 matching over 9 bases. V shed 0 bases, J shed 4 bases, and the junction held 5 bases outside the gene matches. This CDR3 comprises 15 residues. CDR1 SQVTM and CDR2 ANQGSEA come from the germline V gene. The CDR3 DNA follows: TGCAGCGTTGAAGAGGGGGCGGGAGGGGCAGATACGCAGTATTTT. It encodes CSVEEGAGGADTQYF.

This clonotype turned up a few times. In nucleotides, the CDR3 is TGTGCCAGCAGCCAAGTATGGCCGGCTTTGACTGAAGCTTTCTTT. It codes for CASSQVWPALTEAFF. J is TRBJ1-1 and V is TRBV4-2; D remains ambiguous. Germline V gene sequence: CDR1 LGHNA, CDR2 YNFKEQ. The V gene lost 1 base and the J gene lost 5 bases, with 14 bases spanning the gap. CDR3 size: 15 residues.

This chain links TRBV6-5 with TRBJ1-5; 7 bases are shared with TRBD1. The CDR3 extends over 16 amino acids. The junction had 12 bases not matched to a gene; V was cut back by 8 bases and J by 2 bases. Germline V gene data show CDR1 as MNHEY and CDR2 as SVGAGI. As DNA, the CDR3 is TGTGCCAGCGGTCAAAGGGGGCGCGGAGGCAATCAGCCCCAGCATTTT. Translated: CASGQRGRGGNQPQHF.

The V call is TRBV7-4, the J call TRBJ2-1; 14 positions match TRBD2. The CDR3 is made up of 18 amino acids. Per germline, CDR1 SGHVT and CDR2 SQSDAQ. With 6 bases clipped from V and 1 base from J, the junction kept 8 bases outside the gene matches. CDR3 DNA: TGTGCCAGCAGACCCGGGACTAGCGGGAGTTTTTCCTACAATGAGCAGTTCTTC. As protein: CASRPGTSGSFSYNEQFF.

The V call is TRBV10-3, the J call TRBJ2-5; 9 positions match TRBD2. The assigned J gene may be wrong: the sequence end matches TRBJ2-7 better. This CDR3 is built from 15 residues. The V gene's germline CDR1 is ENHRY and CDR2 SYGVKD. CDR3 amino acids: CAISESASGAYEQYF. CDR3 nucleotide sequence: TGTGCCATCAGTGAGTCCGCTAGCGGGGCCTACGAGCAGTACTTC.

In this sample, this clonotype turned up a few times. This chain connects TRBV7-2 to TRBJ2-7; D gene ambiguous. Germline lookup yields CDR1 SGHTA and CDR2 FQGNSA. This CDR3 has 13 residues. V was cut by 7 bases and J by 6 bases, with 16 bases left in between. DNA for the CDR3: TGTGCCAGCAACTACCGCCCGGCGGCCGAGCAGTACTTC. Its protein is CASNYRPAAEQYF.

The V call is TRBV10-3, the J call TRBJ1-2, with D unresolved. V lost 3 bases to trimming and J lost 4 bases, with 9 bases between them. The germline CDR1 and CDR2 sequences are ENHRY and SYGVKD. The CDR3 runs to 13 residues. CDR3 sequence (DNA): TGTGCCATCAGTGAAGAGGGTGGCTATGGCTACACCTTC. Protein: CAISEEGGYGYTF.

The chain joins TRBV6-1 to TRBJ1-6, with D possibly matching TRBD1 (5 bases). Trimming removed 8 bases from V and 5 bases from J, with 13 bases in between. The CDR3 runs 14 residues. CDR1 and CDR2 from the germline V gene are MNHNS and SASEGT. The CDR3 reads CASGWGGDNSPLHF. Here the CDR3 DNA reads TGTGCCAGCGGTTGGGGGGGAGATAATTCACCCCTCCACTTT.

This clonotype has only a few counts. V usage is TRBV20-1 and J usage is TRBJ2-1, with D unclear. V shed 6 bases and J shed 8 bases, with 8 bases lying between them. Germline CDR1 DFQATT, CDR2 SNEGSKA (reference sequence). CDR3 length: 10 amino acids. The CDR3 spells CSALGYEQFF. CDR3 DNA sequence: TGCAGTGCCCTAGGTTATGAGCAGTTCTTC.

This clonotype was observed at least ten times. The V call is TRBV7-9, the J call TRBJ2-1, with TRBD2 matching over 8 bases. Unmatched junction bases numbered 4, after V lost 3 bases and J lost 6 bases. Per germline, CDR1 SEHNR and CDR2 FQNEAQ (reference sequence). There are 14 residues in the CDR3. The CDR3 bases are TGTGCCAGCAGCTTGGAGCGGGGGTTCAATGAGCAGTTCTTC. Translation gives CASSLERGFNEQFF.

This clonotype has a count of ten or more. The V call is TRBV10-3, the J call TRBJ2-5; TRBD2 agrees at 11 bases. Trimming took 4 bases from V and 5 from J; bases not matched to a gene: 3. Germline CDR1 is ENHRY and CDR2 is SYGVKD. CDR3 length: 14 amino acids. This CDR3 reads CAISAGLAAETQYF. The DNA for the CDR3 is TGTGCCATCAGTGCGGGACTAGCGGCGGAGACCCAGTACTTC.

This chain connects TRBV9 to TRBJ2-3; D gene unclear. CDR3 size: 16 residues. Trimming removed 0 bases from V and 3 bases from J, with 14 bases in between. The germline CDR1 and CDR2 sequences are SGDLS and YYNGEE. CDR3 sequence (DNA): TGTGCCAGCAGCGTAGGAACCGTTTTTTTAACAGATACGCAGTATTTT. It is translated as CASSVGTVFLTDTQYF.

The gene calls are TRBV28 and TRBJ2-3; D remains ambiguous. V shed 6 bases and J shed 2 bases, with 15 bases lying between them. Per germline, CDR1 MDHEN and CDR2 SYDVKM. This CDR3 comprises 15 residues. Here the CDR3 reads CASSPALPDTDTQYF. The DNA of the CDR3 is TGTGCCAGCAGCCCGGCCCTACCAGACACAGATACGCAGTATTTT.

The chain joins TRBV3-1 to TRBJ2-1, with D possibly matching TRBD1 (6 bases). Per germline, CDR1 LGHDT and CDR2 YNNKEL (reference sequence). V was pared by 0 bases and J by 0 bases, with 9 bases between. CDR3 length: 16 residues. The CDR3 reads CASSQDTGSSYNEQFF. As DNA, the CDR3 is TGTGCCAGCAGCCAAGATACAGGGAGCTCCTACAATGAGCAGTTCTTC.

This chain connects TRBV6-1 to TRBJ2-5; 9 bases are shared with TRBD2. The germline V gene encodes CDR1 MNHNS and CDR2 SASEGT. The CDR3 runs to 10 residues. Germline trimming cut 4 bases from V and 14 bases from J; bases unmatched to any gene: 2. The CDR3: CASSASGEYF. The CDR3, as DNA: TGTGCCAGCAGTGCTAGCGGGGAATACTTC.

A few counts support this clonotype. The chain employs TRBV5-1 and TRBJ1-4; D is uncertain. The CDR3 has 14 residues. Trimming left V 1 base short and J 0 bases short, with 4 bases between. Germline CDR1 SGHRS, CDR2 YFSETQ. The DNA of the CDR3 is TGCGCCAGCAGCTTGTCGTCAACTAATGAAAAACTGTTTTTT. The encoded protein is CASSLSSTNEKLFF.

This clonotype was found a few times. The V gene is TRBV6-5, the J gene TRBJ2-1, with a tentative D call TRBD1 (6 bases). CDR1 and CDR2 (germline): MNHEY, SVGAGI. CDR3 length: 13 residues. Between the trimmed V and J ends, which lost 7 bases and 3 bases, there was a span of 10 bases. The CDR3 nucleotides are TGTGCCAGCATTAACAGGGTCTACAATGAGCAGTTCTTC. Its translation: CASINRVYNEQFF.

The rearrangement uses TRBV12-3 or TRBV12-4 and TRBJ2-7, with D hard to call. The CDR3 contains 14 residues. V was trimmed by 2 bases and J by 3 bases, leaving 11 bases between them. The CDR3 sequence: CASSLRRTSYEQYF. DNA for the CDR3: TGTGCCAGCAGTTTAAGGCGGACCAGCTACGAGCAGTACTTC.